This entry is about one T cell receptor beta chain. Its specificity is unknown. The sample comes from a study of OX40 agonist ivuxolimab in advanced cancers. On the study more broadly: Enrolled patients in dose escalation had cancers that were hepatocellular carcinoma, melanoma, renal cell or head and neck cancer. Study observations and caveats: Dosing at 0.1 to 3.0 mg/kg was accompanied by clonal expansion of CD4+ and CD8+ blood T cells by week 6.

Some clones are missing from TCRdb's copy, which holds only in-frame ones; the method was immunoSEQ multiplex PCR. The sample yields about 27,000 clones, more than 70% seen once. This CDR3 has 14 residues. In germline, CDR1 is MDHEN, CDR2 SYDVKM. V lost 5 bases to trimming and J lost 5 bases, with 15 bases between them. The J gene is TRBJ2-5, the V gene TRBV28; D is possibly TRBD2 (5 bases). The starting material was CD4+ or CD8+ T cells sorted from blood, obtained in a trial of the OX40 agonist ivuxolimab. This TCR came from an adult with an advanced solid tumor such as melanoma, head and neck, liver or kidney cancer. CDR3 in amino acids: CASSPPGLAETQYF. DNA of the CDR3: TGTGCCAGCAGTCCCCCCGGGTTAGCGGAGACCCAGTACTTC.